These T cell receptor beta chains were read from a single sample in a study of cytomegalovirus exposure and HLA in healthy donors. Assay: immunoSEQ multiplex PCR; the TCRdb copy retains only in-frame clones and omits some. The sample shows 110,000 to 150,000 clones, just over 85% of them seen only once. Sequenced: PBMCs. These receptors all come from a woman under 30 in good health and CMV-seropositive. The CDR3 runs from the conserved cysteine through the conserved F or W. The D gene is left open where the match is weak. Not every row has a clone size; where given, it reads once, few, many or a size class.

CDR3 length	D gene	V gene	clone size	J gene	CDR3 protein	CDR3 DNA
15	TRBD1	TRBV9	once	TRBJ1-1	CASSTQTGGGTEAFF	TGTGCCAGCAGCACCCAAACAGGGGGGGGCACTGAAGCTTTCTTT
15	TRBD1	TRBV5-1	.	TRBJ1-5	CASSSGTERNQPQHF	TGCGCCAGCAGCTCTGGGACAGAAAGGAATCAGCCCCAGCATTTT
15	.	TRBV7-8	.	TRBJ2-7	CASSLAPRGDYEQYF	TGTGCCAGCAGCTTAGCTCCCAGGGGGGACTACGAGCAGTACTTC
15	.	TRBV19	.	TRBJ2-1	CASSIGGSQGNEQFF	TGTGCCAGTAGTATAGGGGGCAGCCAAGGCAATGAGCAGTTCTTC
15	TRBD2	TRBV7-3	.	TRBJ2-5	CASSPQRGGTETQYF	TGTGCCAGCAGCCCTCAGCGGGGGGGCACGGAGACCCAGTACTTC
16	TRBD2	TRBV27	.	TRBJ2-1	CASSLYAGDSYNEQFF	TGTGCCAGCAGTTTATACGCGGGGGACTCTTACAATGAGCAGTTCTTC
12	.	TRBV28	.	TRBJ1-2	CASSFGSLGYTF	TGTGCCAGCAGTTTCGGTTCCCTGGGCTACACCTTC
14	.	TRBV5-4	.	TRBJ2-1	CASSSQRSSDEQFF	TGTGCCAGCAGCTCGCAAAGGTCTAGCGATGAGCAGTTCTTC
14	.	TRBV28	.	TRBJ2-1	CASNTEQGNNEQFF	TGTGCCAGCAATACCGAGCAGGGAAACAATGAGCAGTTCTTC
15	.	TRBV5-4	once	TRBJ1-1	CASSLGGRIDTEAFF	TGTGCCAGCAGCTTGGGGGGGCGCATCGACACTGAAGCTTTCTTT
14	.	TRBV7-3	.	TRBJ2-3	CASSPDKNSDTQYF	TGTGCCAGCAGCCCTGACAAAAATTCGGATACGCAGTATTTT
14	TRBD2	TRBV27	.	TRBJ2-2	CASFTAGDTGELFF	TGTGCCAGCTTTACCGCGGGAGACACCGGGGAGCTGTTTTTT
18	.	TRBV13	.	TRBJ1-1	CASSLGLGLGLEWTEAFF	TGTGCCAGCAGCTTAGGCCTCGGGTTGGGGCTCGAATGGACTGAAGCTTTCTTT
16	TRBD1	TRBV27	.	TRBJ1-2	CASSPYRTGGNYGYTF	TGTGCCAGCAGCCCTTACCGGACAGGGGGCAACTATGGCTACACCTTC
16	TRBD2	TRBV19	.	TRBJ2-1	CASSKSPSGSLNEQFF	TGTGCCAGTAGTAAAAGTCCTAGCGGCTCCTTGAATGAGCAGTTCTTC
16	.	TRBV30	.	TRBJ1-2	CAWSAADDRGYYGYTF	TGTGCCTGGAGTGCAGCGGACGACCGGGGGTATTATGGCTACACCTTC
15	.	TRBV6-1	.	TRBJ2-1	CASSPPASSYNEQFF	TGTGCCAGCAGTCCGCCCGCGAGCTCCTACAATGAGCAGTTCTTC
16	.	TRBV7-3	.	TRBJ2-2	CASSQNAGLDTGELFF	TGTGCCAGCAGCCAAAACGCGGGGCTGGACACCGGGGAGCTGTTTTTT
19	TRBD2	TRBV9	.	TRBJ2-1	CASSPIGTSGRGGYNEQFF	TGTGCCAGCAGCCCCATCGGGACTAGCGGGAGAGGGGGGTACAATGAGCAGTTCTTC
16	TRBD1	TRBV27	few	TRBJ1-2	CASSAFDRGLLYGYTF	TGTGCCAGCAGTGCGTTTGACAGGGGGCTCTTGTATGGCTACACCTTC
17	TRBD2	TRBV5-4	.	TRBJ2-2	CASSLGTSGSRGGELFF	TGTGCCAGCAGCTTGGGGACTAGCGGGAGTAGAGGCGGGGAGCTGTTTTTT
15	TRBD1	TRBV6-5	.	TRBJ1-4	CASSYLTGVNEKLFF	TGTGCCAGCAGTTACCTTACAGGGGTTAATGAAAAACTGTTTTTT
16	TRBD1	TRBV5-6	.	TRBJ2-7	CASSHTVTGPSYEQYF	TGTGCCAGCAGCCACACCGTGACAGGGCCGTCCTACGAGCAGTACTTC
10	.	TRBV29-1	.	TRBJ1-1	CSVTGTEAFF	TGCAGCGTCACCGGGACTGAAGCTTTCTTT
14	TRBD1	TRBV6-1	.	TRBJ2-5	CASSKDREDETQYF	TGTGCCAGCAGTAAGGACAGGGAAGACGAGACCCAGTACTTC
12	.	TRBV28	.	TRBJ2-7	CASTLDSYEQYF	TGTGCCAGCACCCTCGACTCGTACGAGCAGTACTTC
17	.	TRBV28	.	TRBJ2-7	CASSYPPGSSRSYEQYF	TGTGCCAGCAGTTACCCCCCCGGATCCTCGAGGTCCTACGAGCAGTACTTC
19	.	TRBV4-1	.	TRBJ1-4	CASSQSNSFIQGKIEKLFF	TGCGCCAGCAGCCAATCGAATAGTTTCATCCAGGGAAAAATTGAAAAACTGTTTTTT
12	.	TRBV2	.	TRBJ2-3	CASSAGADTQYF	TGTGCCAGCAGTGCGGGGGCAGATACGCAGTATTTT
16	TRBD1	TRBV7-9	.	TRBJ1-4	CASSLERGRGNEKLFF	TGTGCCAGCAGCTTAGAACGAGGCAGGGGGAATGAAAAACTGTTTTTT